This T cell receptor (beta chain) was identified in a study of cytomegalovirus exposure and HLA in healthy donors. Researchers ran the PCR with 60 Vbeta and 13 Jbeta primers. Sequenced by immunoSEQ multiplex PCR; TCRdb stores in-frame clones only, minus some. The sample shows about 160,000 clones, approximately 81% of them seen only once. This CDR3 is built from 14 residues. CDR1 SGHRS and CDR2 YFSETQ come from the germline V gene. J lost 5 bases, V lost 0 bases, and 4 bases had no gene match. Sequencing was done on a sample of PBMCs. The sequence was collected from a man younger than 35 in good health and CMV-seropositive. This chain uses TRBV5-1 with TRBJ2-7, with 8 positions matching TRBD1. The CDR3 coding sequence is TGCGCCAGCAGCTTGGGGACAGGGCGTGACGAGCAGTACTTC. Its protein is CASSLGTGRDEQYF. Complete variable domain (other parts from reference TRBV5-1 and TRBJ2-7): KAGVTQTPRYLIKTRGQQVTLSCSPISGHRSVSWYQQTPGQGLQFLFEYFSETQRNKGNFPGRFSGRQFSNSRSEMNVSTLELGDSALYLCASSLGTGRDEQYFGPGTRLTVT.